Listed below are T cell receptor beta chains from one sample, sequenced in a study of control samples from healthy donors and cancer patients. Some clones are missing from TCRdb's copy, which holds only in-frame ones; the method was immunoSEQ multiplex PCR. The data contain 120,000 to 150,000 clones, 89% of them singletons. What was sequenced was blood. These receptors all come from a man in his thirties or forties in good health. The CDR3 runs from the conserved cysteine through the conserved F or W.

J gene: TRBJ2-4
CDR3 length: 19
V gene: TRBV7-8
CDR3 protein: CASSLEGQGGGLAKNIQYF

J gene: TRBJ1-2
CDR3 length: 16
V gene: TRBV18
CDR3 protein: CASSPRALAGPYGYTF

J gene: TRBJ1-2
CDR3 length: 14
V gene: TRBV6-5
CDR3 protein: CASSYGPPGYGYTF

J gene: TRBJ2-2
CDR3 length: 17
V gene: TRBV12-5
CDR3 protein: CASGLVPSGREFGELFF

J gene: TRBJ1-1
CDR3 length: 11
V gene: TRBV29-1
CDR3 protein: CSVGANTEAFF

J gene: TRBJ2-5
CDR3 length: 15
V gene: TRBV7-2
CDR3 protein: CASSVSGGAGETQYF

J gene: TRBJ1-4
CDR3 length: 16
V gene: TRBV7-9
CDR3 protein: CASSGRQGGPNEKLFF

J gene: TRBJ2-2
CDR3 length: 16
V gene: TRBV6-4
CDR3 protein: CASSDGASRNTGELFF

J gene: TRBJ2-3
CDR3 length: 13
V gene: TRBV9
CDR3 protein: CASSVAETDTQYF

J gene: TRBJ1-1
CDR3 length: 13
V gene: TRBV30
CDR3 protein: CAWTQGRATEAFF

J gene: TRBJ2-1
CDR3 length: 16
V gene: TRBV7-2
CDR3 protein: CASSSQGGLTYNEQFF

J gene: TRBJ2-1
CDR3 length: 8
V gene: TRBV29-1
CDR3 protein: CSVLGQFF

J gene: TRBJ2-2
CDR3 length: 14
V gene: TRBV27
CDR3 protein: CASSTTRSTGELFF

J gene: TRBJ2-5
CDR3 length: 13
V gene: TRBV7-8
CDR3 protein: CASSRTLQETQYF

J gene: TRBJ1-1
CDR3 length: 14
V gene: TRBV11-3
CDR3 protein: CASSLSGVNTEAFF

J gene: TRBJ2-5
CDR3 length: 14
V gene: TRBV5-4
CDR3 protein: CASSRSINQETQYF

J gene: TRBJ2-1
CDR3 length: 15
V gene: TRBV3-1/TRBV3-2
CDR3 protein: CASSQASANLEEQFF

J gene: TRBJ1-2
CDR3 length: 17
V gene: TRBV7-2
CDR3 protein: CASSSNIKPRGWYGYTF

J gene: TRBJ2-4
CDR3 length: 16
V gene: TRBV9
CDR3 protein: CASSAGQVWDKNIQYF

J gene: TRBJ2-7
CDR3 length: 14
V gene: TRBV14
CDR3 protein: CASSQLAGLYEQYF

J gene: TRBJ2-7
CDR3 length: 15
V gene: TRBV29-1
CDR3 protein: CSFEGPAGSDYEQYF

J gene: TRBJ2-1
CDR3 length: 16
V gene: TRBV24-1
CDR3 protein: CATSDRGSGTLNEQFF

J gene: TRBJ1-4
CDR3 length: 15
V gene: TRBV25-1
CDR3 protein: CASSHPGTDNEKLFF

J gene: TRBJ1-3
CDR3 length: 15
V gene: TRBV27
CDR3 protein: CASSSTGGSGNTIYF

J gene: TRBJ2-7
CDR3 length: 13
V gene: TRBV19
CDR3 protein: CASSIIRGYEQYF

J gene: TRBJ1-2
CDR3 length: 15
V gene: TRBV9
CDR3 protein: CASSAGDSTNYGYTF

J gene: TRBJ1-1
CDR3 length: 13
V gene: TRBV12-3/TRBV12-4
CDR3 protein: CASSTPWGTEAFF

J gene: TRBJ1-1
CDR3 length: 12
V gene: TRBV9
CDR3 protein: CASSVGEAEAFF

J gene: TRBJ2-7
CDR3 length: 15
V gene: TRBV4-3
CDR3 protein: CASSQGQRGSYEQYF